This T cell receptor beta chain was documented in a study of OX40 agonist ivuxolimab in advanced cancers. About this clone: Its antigen is not identified. Distinct nucleotide sequences in the sample also encode this CDR3.

Assay used: immunoSEQ multiplex PCR; TCRdb lists only in-frame clones, some missing. Found here are about 53,000 clones, over 65% of them singletons; the top ten hold roughly 1.6%. CDR1 and CDR2 from the germline V gene are KGHSH and LQKENI. Trimming stripped 3 bases from V and 0 bases from J, with 2 bases between. This CDR3 has 12 residues. Study-level points and caveats: Circulating CD4+ and CD8+ T cells showed clonal expansion by week 6 at 0.1 to 3.0 mg/kg. CD8+ T cells were the subset that, on average, had more expanded clones than CD4+.

The chain combines TRBV18 with TRBJ2-5; D is unclear. The sequence was collected from an adult with an advanced solid tumor such as melanoma, head and neck, liver or kidney cancer. The starting material was CD4+ or CD8+ T cells sorted from blood, obtained in a trial of the OX40 agonist ivuxolimab. CDR3 DNA: TGTGCCAGCTCACCCTACCAAGAGACCCAGTACTTC. It yields the protein CASSPYQETQYF.